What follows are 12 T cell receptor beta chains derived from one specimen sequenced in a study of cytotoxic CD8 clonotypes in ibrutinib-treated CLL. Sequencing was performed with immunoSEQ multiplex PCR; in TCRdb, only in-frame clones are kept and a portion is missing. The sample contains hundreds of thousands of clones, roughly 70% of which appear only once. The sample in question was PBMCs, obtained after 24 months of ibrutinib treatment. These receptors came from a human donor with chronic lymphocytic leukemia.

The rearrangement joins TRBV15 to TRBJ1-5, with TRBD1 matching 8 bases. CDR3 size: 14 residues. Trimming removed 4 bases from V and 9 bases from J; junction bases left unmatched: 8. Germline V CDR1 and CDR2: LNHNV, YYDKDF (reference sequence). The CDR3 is CATSTSGGERPQHF. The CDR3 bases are TGTGCCACCAGCACTTCAGGGGGCGAGCGGCCCCAGCATTTT.

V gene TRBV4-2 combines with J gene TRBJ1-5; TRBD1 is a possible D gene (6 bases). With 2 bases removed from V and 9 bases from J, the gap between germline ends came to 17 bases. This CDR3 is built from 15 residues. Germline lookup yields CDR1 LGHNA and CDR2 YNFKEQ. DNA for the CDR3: TGTGCCAGCAGCCAAAGTACGGAGGGGGAATGGCCCCAGCATTTT. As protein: CASSQSTEGEWPQHF.

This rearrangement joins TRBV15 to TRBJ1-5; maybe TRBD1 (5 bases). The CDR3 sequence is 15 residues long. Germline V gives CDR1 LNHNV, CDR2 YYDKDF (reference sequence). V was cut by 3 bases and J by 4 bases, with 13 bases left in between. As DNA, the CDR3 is TGTGCCACCAGCAGCCAGGGACGGAAAAATCAGCCCCAGCATTTT. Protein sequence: CATSSQGRKNQPQHF.

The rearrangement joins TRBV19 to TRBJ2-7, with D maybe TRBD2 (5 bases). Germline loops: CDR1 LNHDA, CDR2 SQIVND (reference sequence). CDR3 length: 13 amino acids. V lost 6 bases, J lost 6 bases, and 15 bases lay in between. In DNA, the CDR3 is TGTGCCAGTAGCTCCGGGAACGACGGCGAGCAGTACTTC. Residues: CASSSGNDGEQYF.

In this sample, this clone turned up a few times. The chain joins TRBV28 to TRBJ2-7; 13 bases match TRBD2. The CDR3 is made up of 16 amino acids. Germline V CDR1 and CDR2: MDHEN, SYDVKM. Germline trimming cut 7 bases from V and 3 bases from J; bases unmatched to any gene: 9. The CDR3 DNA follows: TGTGCCAGCACGGGATGGACTAGCGGGAGTGTCTACGAGCAGTACTTC. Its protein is CASTGWTSGSVYEQYF. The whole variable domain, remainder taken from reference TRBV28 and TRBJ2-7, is DVKVTQSSRYLVKRTGEKVFLECVQDMDHENMFWYRQDPGLGLRLIYFSYDVKMKEKGDIPEGYSVSREKKERFSLILESASTNQTSMYLCASTGWTSGSVYEQYFGPGTRLTVT.

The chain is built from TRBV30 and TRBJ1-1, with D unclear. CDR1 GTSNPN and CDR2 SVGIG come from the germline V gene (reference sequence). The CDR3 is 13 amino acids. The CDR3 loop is CACVRHENTEAFF. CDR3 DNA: TGTGCGTGTGTCCGACATGAGAACACTGAAGCTTTCTTT.

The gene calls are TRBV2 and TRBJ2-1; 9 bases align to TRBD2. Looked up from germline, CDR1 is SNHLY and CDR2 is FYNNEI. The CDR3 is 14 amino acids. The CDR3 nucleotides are TGTGCGGTAGCGGGGGTAAGATTTTACAATGAGCAGTTCTTC. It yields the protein CAVAGVRFYNEQFF.

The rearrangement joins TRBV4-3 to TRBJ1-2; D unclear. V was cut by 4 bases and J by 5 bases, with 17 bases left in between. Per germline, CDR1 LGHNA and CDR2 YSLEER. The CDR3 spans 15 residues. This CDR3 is CASSPTLGGRYGYTF. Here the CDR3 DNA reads TGCGCCAGCAGCCCGACCCTCGGAGGGAGGTATGGCTACACCTTC.

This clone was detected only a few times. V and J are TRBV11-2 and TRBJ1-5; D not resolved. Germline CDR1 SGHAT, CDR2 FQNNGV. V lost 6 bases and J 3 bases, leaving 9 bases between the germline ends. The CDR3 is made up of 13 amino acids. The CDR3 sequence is CASSPNSNQPQHF. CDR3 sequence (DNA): TGTGCCAGCAGTCCCAATTCCAATCAGCCCCAGCATTTT.

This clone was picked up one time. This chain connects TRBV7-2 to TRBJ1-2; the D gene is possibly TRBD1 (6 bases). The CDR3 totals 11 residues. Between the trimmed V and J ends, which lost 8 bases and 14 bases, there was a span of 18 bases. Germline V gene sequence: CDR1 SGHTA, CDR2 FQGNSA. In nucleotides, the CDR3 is TGTGCCAGCGAGTTCCTGGGACATCATACCTTC. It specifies CASEFLGHHTF.

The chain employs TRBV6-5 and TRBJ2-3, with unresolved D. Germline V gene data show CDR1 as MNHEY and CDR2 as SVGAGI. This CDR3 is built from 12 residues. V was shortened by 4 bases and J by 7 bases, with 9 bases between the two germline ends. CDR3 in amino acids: CASSSYGNTQYF. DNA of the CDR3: TGTGCCAGCAGTTCGTATGGAAATACGCAGTATTTT.

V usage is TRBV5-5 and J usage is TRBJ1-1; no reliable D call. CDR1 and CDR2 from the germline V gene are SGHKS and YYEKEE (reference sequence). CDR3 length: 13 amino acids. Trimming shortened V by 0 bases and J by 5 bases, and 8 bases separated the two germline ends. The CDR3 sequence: CASSLGQSTEAFF. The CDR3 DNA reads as TGTGCCAGCAGCTTGGGGCAATCAACTGAAGCTTTCTTT. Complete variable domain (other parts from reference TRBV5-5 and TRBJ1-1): DAGVTQSPTHLIKTRGQQVTLRCSPISGHKSVSWYQQVLGQGPQFIFQYYEKEERGRGNFPDRFSARQFPNYSSELNVNALLLGDSALYLCASSLGQSTEAFFGQGTRLTVV.